This T cell receptor beta chain is drawn from a study of cytomegalovirus exposure and HLA in healthy donors. In the study overall: Later, an analysis reported that the 130 or so validation repertoires had used the same platform as the roughly 650 first-cohort repertoires. General observations from the study: First-cohort TCR clusters tended to co-occur in the roughly 130 validation repertoires, a later analysis found. Both high specificity and high sensitivity reportedly marked the classifier's diagnosis of cytomegalovirus status.

Generated by immunoSEQ multiplex PCR, the TCRdb table keeps only in-frame clones and is missing some. The sample gives about 150,000 clones, around 89% of which show up once; over 5% is in the top ten. This clone was recorded many times. Its antigen is as yet unknown. The sequence derives from a young woman in good health and CMV-seropositive. Sequences were obtained from PBMCs.

The CDR3 here is CASSSGAGYEQYF. The CDR3, as DNA: TGTGCCAGCAGTTCGGGAGCCGGGTACGAGCAGTACTTC. The chain has TRBV7-2 and TRBJ2-7; possibly TRBD2 for D (6 bases). Germline lookup yields CDR1 SGHTA and CDR2 FQGNSA. Trimming shortened V by 6 bases and J by 4 bases, and 13 bases separated the two germline ends. This CDR3 contains 13 residues.